This T cell receptor (beta chain) was profiled in a study of shared clonotypes between healthy human individuals. Per the germline V gene, CDR1 is LGHNA and CDR2 is YSLEER. The CDR3 is 15 amino acids. V lost 2 bases and J lost 2, with 12 bases in between. In the case of this clone: Its antigen is not known.

Every subset had its genomic DNA shared out evenly among several immunoSEQ plates. Profiled with immunoSEQ multiplex PCR; TCRdb holds only in-frame clones, not every one. The data show 1.5 million to 2.5 million clones, with approximately 95% seen just once and 0.9% to 1.5% held by the top ten. It was CD45RO-negative cells, positively selected for CCR7, that made up naive CD8 cells, with terminally differentiated effector memory CD45RA+ cells excluded. Overall study findings and caveats: Owing to a small donor count, the genetic and exposure-history diversity represented was limited.

This chain joins TRBV4-3 and TRBJ1-2; TRBD1 is a possible D gene (6 bases). Input material: naive CD8+ T cells sorted from blood. The sequence was collected from a man younger than 30 in good health. The CDR3 DNA sequence: TGCGCCAGCAGCCAACACAGGGAGGAAAACTATGGCTACACCTTC. It codes for CASSQHREENYGYTF.